This T cell receptor (beta chain) was obtained from a study of blood T cell repertoires in COVID-19. Looking at the study overall: Sites in the United States, Italy and Spain provided acute and convalescent COVID-19 samples. The analysed material was cDNA or gDNA that came from T cells, B-cell-depleted T cells, or PBMCs.

In the original analysis: Amplification of reference gene primers provided the estimated nucleated cell counts. TCRdb's copy holds only in-frame clones and misses some; the assay was immunoSEQ multiplex PCR. Clonal size and the V and J genes are those of that table, whereas D and trimming came from the DNA. Of about 59,000 clones listed, less than 85% are singletons. This clonotype was sampled from a woman in her 70s with acute or convalescent COVID-19. Input material: peripheral blood.

CDR3: CASTSEENTEAFF. CDR3 nucleotides: TGTGCCAGCACCTCTGAGGAGAACACTGAAGCTTTCTTT. The chain is built from TRBV2 and TRBJ1-1; D ambiguous. The CDR3 contains 13 residues. Trimming took off 7 bases at V and 1 base at J, with 10 bases between the two ends. Germline CDR1 reads SNHLY; CDR2 reads FYNNEI. Filled out from reference TRBV2 and TRBJ1-1, the complete variable domain reads EPEVTQTPSHQVTQMGQEVILRCVPISNHLYFYWYRQILGQKVEFLVSFYNNEISEKSEIFDDQFSVERPDGSNFTLKIRSTKLEDSAMYFCASTSEENTEAFFGQGTRLTVV.